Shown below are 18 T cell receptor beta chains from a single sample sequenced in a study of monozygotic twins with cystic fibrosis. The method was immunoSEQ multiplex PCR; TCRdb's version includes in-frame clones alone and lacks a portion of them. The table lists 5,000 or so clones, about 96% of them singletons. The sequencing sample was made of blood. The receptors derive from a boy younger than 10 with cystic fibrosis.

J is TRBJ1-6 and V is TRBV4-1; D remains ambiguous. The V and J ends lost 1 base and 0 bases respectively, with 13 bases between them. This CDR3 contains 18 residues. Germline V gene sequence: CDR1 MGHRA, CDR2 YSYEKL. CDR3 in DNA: TGCGCCAGCAGCCAAGTGGGATCGCCTCGCTCCTATAATTCACCCCTCCACTTT. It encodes CASSQVGSPRSYNSPLHF.

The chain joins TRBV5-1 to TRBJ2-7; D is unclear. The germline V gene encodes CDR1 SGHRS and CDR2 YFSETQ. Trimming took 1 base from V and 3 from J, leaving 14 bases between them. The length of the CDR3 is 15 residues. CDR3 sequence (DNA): TGCGCCAGCAGCTTGTCTGGGGTACTGGGCTACGAGCAGTACTTC. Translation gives CASSLSGVLGYEQYF.

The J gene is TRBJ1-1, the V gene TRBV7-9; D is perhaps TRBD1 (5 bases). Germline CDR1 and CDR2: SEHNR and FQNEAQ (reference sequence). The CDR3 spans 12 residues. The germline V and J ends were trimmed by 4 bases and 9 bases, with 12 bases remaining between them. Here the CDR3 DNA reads TGTGCCAGCAGCTCTCAATGGGGGAAAGCTTTCTTT. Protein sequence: CASSSQWGKAFF.

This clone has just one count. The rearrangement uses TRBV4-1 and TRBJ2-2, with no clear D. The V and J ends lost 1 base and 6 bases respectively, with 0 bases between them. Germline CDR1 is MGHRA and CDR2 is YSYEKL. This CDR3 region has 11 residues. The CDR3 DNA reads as TGCGCCAGCAGCCAAGCCGGGGAGCTGTTTTTT. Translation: CASSQAGELFF.

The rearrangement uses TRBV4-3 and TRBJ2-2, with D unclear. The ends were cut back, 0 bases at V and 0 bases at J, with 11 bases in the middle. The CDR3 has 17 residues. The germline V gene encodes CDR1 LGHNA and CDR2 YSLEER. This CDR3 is CASSQDSDLTNTGELFF. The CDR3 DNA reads TGCGCCAGCAGCCAAGATTCGGATTTGACGAACACCGGGGAGCTGTTTTTT.

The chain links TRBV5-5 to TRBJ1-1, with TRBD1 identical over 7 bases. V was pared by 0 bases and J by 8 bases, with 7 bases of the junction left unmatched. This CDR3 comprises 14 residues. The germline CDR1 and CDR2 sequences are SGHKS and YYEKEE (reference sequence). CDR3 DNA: TGTGCCAGCAGCTTGGGGCCCAGGGGGACGGAAGCTTTCTTT. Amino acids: CASSLGPRGTEAFF. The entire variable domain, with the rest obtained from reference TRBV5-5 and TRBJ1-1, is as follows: DAGVTQSPTHLIKTRGQQVTLRCSPISGHKSVSWYQQVLGQGPQFIFQYYEKEERGRGNFPDRFSARQFPNYSSELNVNALLLGDSALYLCASSLGPRGTEAFFGQGTRLTVV.

The CDR3 region is CASSTATNEKLFF. The CDR3 DNA sequence: TGTGCCAGCAGCACCGCAACTAATGAAAAACTGTTTTTT. The chain links TRBV7-2 to TRBJ1-4; D not resolved. V lost 5 bases and J lost 0, with 4 bases in between. CDR3 length equals 13 residues. Looked up from germline, CDR1 is SGHTA and CDR2 is FQGNSA.

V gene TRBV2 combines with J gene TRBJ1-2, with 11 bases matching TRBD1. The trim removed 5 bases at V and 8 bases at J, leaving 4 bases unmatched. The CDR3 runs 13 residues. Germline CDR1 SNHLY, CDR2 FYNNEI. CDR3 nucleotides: TGTGCCAGCAGTCCGGGACAGGGGGAGGGCTACACCTTC. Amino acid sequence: CASSPGQGEGYTF.

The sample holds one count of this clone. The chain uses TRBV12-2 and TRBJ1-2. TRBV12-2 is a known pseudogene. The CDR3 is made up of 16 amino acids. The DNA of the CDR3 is TGTGCAAGTCGCTTTATGAAAGCCCCATTGGGCTATGGCTACACCTTC. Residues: CASRFMKAPLGYGYTF.

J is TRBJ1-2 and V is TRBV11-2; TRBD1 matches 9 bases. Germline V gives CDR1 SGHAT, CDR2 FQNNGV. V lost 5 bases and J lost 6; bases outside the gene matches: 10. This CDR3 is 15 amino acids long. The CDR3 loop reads CASSPRTGDPHGYTF. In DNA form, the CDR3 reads TGTGCCAGCAGCCCACGGACAGGGGATCCTCATGGCTACACCTTC.

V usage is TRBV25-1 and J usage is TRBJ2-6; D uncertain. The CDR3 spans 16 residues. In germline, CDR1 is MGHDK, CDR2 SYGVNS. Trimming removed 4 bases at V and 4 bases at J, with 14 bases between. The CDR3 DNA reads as TGTGCCAGCAGTGTAAATAACCGGGCGGGGGCCAACGTCCTGACTTTC. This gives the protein CASSVNNRAGANVLTF.

The CDR3 here is CASSPGTDGNTIYF. For the CDR3, the DNA is TGTGCCAGCTCACCCGGGACAGACGGAAACACCATATATTTT. The V call is TRBV18, the J call TRBJ1-3; TRBD1 aligns across 7 bases. The CDR3 is made up of 14 amino acids. V shed 3 bases and J 4 bases; nucleotides not matched to a gene: 3. Germline V gene data show CDR1 as KGHSH and CDR2 as LQKENI.

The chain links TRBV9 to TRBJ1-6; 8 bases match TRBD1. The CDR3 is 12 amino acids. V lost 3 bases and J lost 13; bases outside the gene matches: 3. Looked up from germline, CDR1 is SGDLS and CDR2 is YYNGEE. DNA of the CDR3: TGTGCCAGCAGCGCCTACAGGGGGCCCCTCCACTTT. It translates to CASSAYRGPLHF. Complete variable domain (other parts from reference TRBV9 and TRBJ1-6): DSGVTQTPKHLITATGQRVTLRCSPRSGDLSVYWYQQSLDQGLQFLIQYYNGEERAKGNILERFSAQQFPDLHSELNLSSLELGDSALYFCASSAYRGPLHFGNGTRLTVT.

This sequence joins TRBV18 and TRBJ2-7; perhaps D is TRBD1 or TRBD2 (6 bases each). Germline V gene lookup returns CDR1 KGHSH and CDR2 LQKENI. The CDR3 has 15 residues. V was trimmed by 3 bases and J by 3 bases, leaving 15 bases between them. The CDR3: CASSPTEGVNYEQYV. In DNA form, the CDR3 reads TGTGCCAGCTCACCGACGGAGGGGGTGAACTACGAGCAGTACGTC.

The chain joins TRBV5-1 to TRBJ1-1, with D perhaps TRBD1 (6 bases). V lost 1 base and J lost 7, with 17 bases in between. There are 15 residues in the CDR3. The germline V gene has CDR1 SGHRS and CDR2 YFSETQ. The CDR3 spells CASSLRTWDTGEAFF. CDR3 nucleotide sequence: TGCGCCAGCAGCTTGCGTACGTGGGACACGGGTGAAGCTTTCTTT.

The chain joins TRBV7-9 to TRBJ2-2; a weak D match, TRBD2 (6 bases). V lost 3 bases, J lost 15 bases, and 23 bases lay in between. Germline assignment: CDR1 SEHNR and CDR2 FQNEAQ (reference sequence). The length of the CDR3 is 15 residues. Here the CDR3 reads CASSFGDVGLEWLFF. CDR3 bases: TGTGCCAGCAGCTTTGGGGACGTGGGACTTGAGTGGTTGTTTTTT.

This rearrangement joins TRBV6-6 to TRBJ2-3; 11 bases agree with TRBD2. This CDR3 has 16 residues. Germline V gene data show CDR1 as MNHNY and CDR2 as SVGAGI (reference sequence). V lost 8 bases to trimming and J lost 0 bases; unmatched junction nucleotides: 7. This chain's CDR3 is CASGGSSGGSTDTQYF. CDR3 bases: TGTGCCAGCGGGGGATCTAGCGGGGGGAGCACAGATACGCAGTATTTT.

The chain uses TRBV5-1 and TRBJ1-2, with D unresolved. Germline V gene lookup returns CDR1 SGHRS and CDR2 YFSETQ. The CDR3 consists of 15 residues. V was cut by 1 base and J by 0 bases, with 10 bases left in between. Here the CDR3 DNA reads TGCGCCAGCAGCTTGCTCGGCCGCCCTAACTATGGCTACACCTTC. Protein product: CASSLLGRPNYGYTF.